This record looks at one T cell receptor (beta chain) sequence and its context. Sequencing was performed with immunoSEQ multiplex PCR; in TCRdb, only in-frame clones are kept and a portion is missing. The data show approximately 150,000 clones, about 86% seen once. This entry comes from a study of blood T cell repertoires in COVID-19. Study-level background: Samples came from the United States, Italy and Spain, spanning acute and convalescent COVID-19.

The CDR3 length is 17 residues. The V end lost 5 bases, the J end lost 7 bases, and 23 bases lay between the germline ends. The germline V gene has CDR1 SGHTA and CDR2 FQGNSA. The chain employs TRBV7-2 and TRBJ2-2; TRBD2 might be the D (6 bases). The material sequenced was peripheral blood. This clonotype was sampled from a woman aged 80 or over with acute or convalescent COVID-19. CDR3 DNA: TGTGCCAGCAGCCCCGGTAGGGGACTCGGACGGGGCGGGGAGCTGTTTTTT. It translates to CASSPGRGLGRGGELFF.